The source of this TCR beta chain is a study of CD8 T cells in Susac syndrome. Sequencing of TCR beta covered CD8+ and CD4+ T cells obtained from blood. Reverse transcription used about 0.45 to 1 ug RNA and random hexamers. Each CDR3 protein gets one entry after TCRdb re-called the immunoSEQ multiplex PCR reads with MiXCR. This sample has around 160,000 distinct CDR3 sequences, with about 93% found just once. This clonotype was picked up a small number of times. The CDR3 consists of 15 residues. The V segment lost 0 bases and the J segment 2 bases; nucleotides outside the gene matches: 7. Germline lookup yields CDR1 DFQATT and CDR2 SNEGSKA (reference sequence).

The source material was CD4+ T cells from PBMCs. V and J are TRBV20-1 and TRBJ2-7, with 7 bases lining up with TRBD1. The receptor's source is a human donor in good health. The DNA of the CDR3 is TGCAGTGCTAGAGATTGGGGGACAGCGACCTACGAGCAGTACTTC. Translating it yields CSARDWGTATYEQYF.